This T cell receptor (beta chain) was identified in a study of esophageal squamous cell carcinoma under preoperative chemotherapy. Study-wide background: Both tumor-infiltrating lymphocytes and peripheral blood T cells were profiled. Whole-study findings and limits: Chemotherapy was followed by significantly higher TCR diversity in peripheral T cells only, not tumor-infiltrating lymphocytes.

The time point was: after preoperative PTX-NDP chemotherapy. Patients received paclitaxel-nedaplatin as preoperative chemotherapy before surgery. TCRdb ran MiXCR on the PCR reads and lists one entry per CDR3 protein. The table has 9,500 to 12,000 distinct CDR3 sequences, almost 65% seen once. This clonotype is medium-sized (0.01 to 0.1%). Antigen specificity is unknown. V was clipped by 5 bases and J by 8 bases, with 13 bases between them. The CDR3 is made up of 13 amino acids. The chain uses TRBV12-3 or TRBV12-4 and TRBJ2-1, with no clear D. The sequence came from a human donor with esophageal squamous cell carcinoma. The donor label of this sample is uncertain. This specimen was collected from a patient given preoperative chemotherapy. The CDR3 region is CASSPSRVHEQFF. CDR3 sequence (DNA): TGTGCCAGCAGTCCGTCTAGAGTGCATGAGCAGTTCTTC.